This T cell receptor beta chain emerged from a study of CD8+ T cells in alopecia areata. General study results and limits: Whether baseline CD8+ expansion is linked to response remains uncertain, given a single nonresponder.

For this clone: As yet, its antigen is unknown.

Once RNA had been extracted, it was reverse transcribed into cDNA to act as the sequencing template. Repertoires were generated with immunoSEQ multiplex PCR, while TCRdb's copy carries only in-frame clones and drops some. The sample carries 150,000 to 200,000 clones, 50% to 65% recorded once. The CDR3 totals 16 residues. Germline CDR1 and CDR2: MNHEY and SVGAGI. V lost 2 bases, J lost 4 bases, and 9 bases stayed unmatched. Treatment described: oral pan-JAK inhibitor, 5-10 mg twice daily. Specimens obtained from alopecia areata patients comprised lesional scalp punch biopsies and peripheral blood. The receptor was derived from a human donor with alopecia areata. The input for sequencing was CD4+ T cells sorted from blood, taken at week 24, from a patient treated with tofacitinib. The gene calls are TRBV6-5 and TRBJ1-1; 8 bases agree with TRBD1. This chain's CDR3 is CASSYETGVVITEAFF. The CDR3 DNA reads as TGTGCCAGCAGTTACGAGACAGGGGTGGTGATCACTGAAGCTTTCTTT.